This entry features one T cell receptor (beta chain) sequence. Its antigen remains unidentified. Qualities for individual bases were not recorded, and no much larger clone is one base off. These data come from a study of circulating tumor DNA in untreated peripheral T-cell lymphoma (dated by TCRdb to 2020 to 2023). From cysteine to phenylalanine, the CDR3 is 13 amino acids long. The sequence is cut down to CDR3 DNA, 39 bases in frame from base 1. V drops 4 bases and J drops 2 bases, leaving 7 bases in between. The germline V gene sets CDR1 to SGHDN and CDR2 to FVKESK. Baseline tumor tissue collected before treatment was sequenced to identify tumor-specific TCR clonotypes. The study used next-generation sequencing of T-cell receptor sequences to monitor peripheral T-cell lymphoma patients receiving frontline treatment on a trial. Results the study describes overall, beyond this receptor: Tumor-specific clonotypes turned up in roughly 79% of patients, identified from about 84% of baseline tissues and from about 67% of baseline serum samples.

Receptors were amplified or captured by the immunoSEQ multiplex PCR assay. The table comes from immuneACCESS by way of TCRdb, which keeps in-frame sequences with V and J called. Part of the clones is missing from these tables; in studies checked, under half for an unresolved V gene and the rest for unknown reasons. The sample profile shows around 6,400 clones; 62% of them were found once. The ten largest clones add up to about 55% of the sample. This receptor chain uses TRBV14 and TRBJ2-3; no D gene can be assigned with confidence. Sequencing input: tumor tissue. The TCR comes from a human donor with peripheral T-cell lymphoma. The DNA reads TGTGCCAGCAGCCGTCGTTTCACAGATACGCAGTATTTT. Its protein reads: CASSRRFTDTQYF. The CDR3 plus the reference TRBV14 and TRBJ2-3 genes for the other parts give the full variable domain: EAGVTQFPSHSVIEKGQTVTLRCDPISGHDNLYWYRRVMGKEIKFLLHFVKESKQDESGMPNNRFLAERTGGTYSTLKVQPAELEDSGVYFCASSRRFTDTQYFGPGTRLTVL.